The 18 T cell receptor beta chains in this list originate from one sample, sequenced in a study of OX40 agonist ivuxolimab in advanced cancers. Sequencing was performed with immunoSEQ multiplex PCR; in TCRdb, only in-frame clones are kept and a portion is missing. The sample holds tens of thousands of clones; 85% to 90% are singletons and the top ten take approximately 1.8%. The sequenced sample was CD4+ or CD8+ T cells sorted from blood, obtained in a trial of the OX40 agonist ivuxolimab. The receptors originated from an adult with an advanced solid tumor such as melanoma, head and neck, liver or kidney cancer.

The chain has TRBV11-2 and TRBJ2-7, with a weak D call TRBD2 (6 bases). Germline CDR1 and CDR2: SGHAT and FQNNGV. Trimming left V 5 bases short and J 2 bases short, with 13 bases between. The CDR3 consists of 14 residues. The DNA for the CDR3 is TGTGCCAGCAGCGATCCGCGGGAACCCTACGAGCAGTACGTC. Its protein product is CASSDPREPYEQYV.

This sequence joins TRBV27 and TRBJ2-7, with D possibly TRBD1 on 6 matching bases. Trimming took off 5 bases at V and 4 bases at J, with 24 bases between the two ends. Germline lookup yields CDR1 MNHEY and CDR2 SMNVEV (reference sequence). The CDR3 sequence is 17 residues long. CDR3 in amino acids: CASSPRPQKGGLYEQYF. DNA of the CDR3: TGTGCCAGCAGTCCCCGGCCCCAGAAAGGGGGTCTTTACGAGCAGTACTTC.

The rearrangement uses TRBV7-2 and TRBJ2-7; D call uncertain. The ends were cut back, 0 bases at V and 3 bases at J, with 6 bases in the middle. CDR1 is SGHTA, CDR2 FQGNSA, per germline. This CDR3 contains 13 residues. The CDR3 region has the DNA TGTGCCAGCAGCTTAGCGTCAAGCTACGAGCAGTACTTC. Translated: CASSLASSYEQYF.

This clone came up once. This rearrangement joins TRBV7-9 to TRBJ2-5; a possible D gene is TRBD2 (6 bases). Germline CDR1 SEHNR, CDR2 FQNEAQ (reference sequence). V was clipped by 2 bases and J by 3 bases, with 10 bases between them. The CDR3 is 14 residues long. The CDR3 sequence: CASSLRGLKETQYF. Here the CDR3 DNA reads TGTGCCAGCAGCTTACGGGGGTTAAAAGAGACCCAGTACTTC.

CDR3 coding DNA: TGCGCCAGCAGTGAGTCCACAGACAGGGCATTAGATACGCAGTATTTT. Its translation is CASSESTDRALDTQYF. The chain carries TRBV10-2 and TRBJ2-3, with 7 bases identical to TRBD1. The CDR3 is made up of 16 amino acids. CDR1 and CDR2 from the germline V gene are WSHSY and SAAADI. Germline trimming cut 0 bases from V and 5 bases from J; bases unmatched to any gene: 8.

The CDR3 loop reads CASKPSGANYGYTF. The CDR3 coding sequence is TGTGCCAGTAAACCGAGCGGCGCTAACTATGGCTACACCTTC. The chain uses TRBV19 and TRBJ1-2; no clear D gene. The V and J ends lost 7 bases and 0 bases respectively, with 12 bases between them. CDR1 LNHDA and CDR2 SQIVND come from the germline V gene (reference sequence). This CDR3 comprises 14 residues. The entire variable domain, with the rest obtained from reference TRBV19 and TRBJ1-2, is as follows: DGGITQSPKYLFRKEGQNVTLSCEQNLNHDAMYWYRQDPGQGLRLIYYSQIVNDFQKGDIAEGYSVSREKKESFPLTVTSAQKNPTAFYLCASKPSGANYGYTFGSGTRLTVV.

The rearrangement joins TRBV19 to TRBJ2-4; 7 bases fit TRBD1. V was pared by 1 base and J by 11 bases, with 2 bases of the junction left unmatched. Germline CDR1 and CDR2: LNHDA and SQIVND (reference sequence). This CDR3 contains 12 residues. The CDR3 region is CASSIVQGFQYF. The CDR3 DNA reads TGTGCCAGTAGTATAGTACAGGGGTTTCAGTACTTC.

The chain recombines TRBV7-6 with TRBJ1-6; 8 bases fit TRBD1. Germline loops: CDR1 SGHVS, CDR2 FNYEAQ. J was trimmed by 10 bases and V by 4 bases; bases with no gene match: 9. There are 15 residues in the CDR3. CDR3 residues: CASSSRAGGRSPLHF. The CDR3 DNA reads as TGTGCCAGCAGCTCTCGAGCAGGGGGCAGATCACCCCTCCACTTT.

The chain has TRBV6-6 and TRBJ2-7; TRBD1 matches at 8 bases. With V trimmed by 3 bases and J by 5 bases, 9 bases remained unmatched. The length of the CDR3 is 15 residues. CDR1 and CDR2 (germline): MNHNY, SVGAGI (reference sequence). The chain's CDR3 is CASSYPQRTGNEQYF. CDR3 DNA sequence: TGTGCCAGCAGTTATCCGCAACGGACAGGGAACGAGCAGTACTTC.

The chain joins TRBV6-1 to TRBJ1-5; D is unclear. Germline loops: CDR1 MNHNS, CDR2 SASEGT. There are 12 residues in the CDR3. The V end lost 7 bases, the J end lost 3 bases, and 7 bases lay between the germline ends. This CDR3 reads CASTAPNQPQHF. CDR3 coding DNA: TGTGCCAGCACTGCCCCCAATCAGCCCCAGCATTTT.

The CDR3 sequence: CASSWGGLRDRGTRQYV. The CDR3 DNA follows: TGTGCCAGCAGCTGGGGGGGCCTCCGGGACAGGGGGACACGGCAGTACGTC. The chain employs TRBV11-2 and TRBJ2-7, with 11 bases matching TRBD1. Germline trimming cut 4 bases from V and 9 bases from J; bases unmatched to any gene: 17. This CDR3 is built from 17 residues. The V gene's germline CDR1 is SGHAT and CDR2 FQNNGV.

V is TRBV6-5 and J is TRBJ1-1, with D maybe TRBD1 (5 bases). The CDR3 has 12 residues. Germline lookup yields CDR1 MNHEY and CDR2 SVGAGI. Trimming removed 6 bases from V and 10 bases from J, with 15 bases in between. CDR3 amino acids: CASSNSGRGAFF. In DNA form, the CDR3 reads TGTGCCAGCAGCAACTCAGGGCGAGGAGCTTTCTTT.

The J gene is TRBJ2-3, the V gene TRBV13, with 8 nucleotides matching TRBD1. With 1 base clipped from V and 6 bases from J, the junction kept 6 bases outside the gene matches. Germline CDR1 reads PRHDT; CDR2 reads FYEKMQ (reference sequence). The CDR3 consists of 15 residues. The chain's CDR3 is CASSLAQGATDTQYF. The CDR3 DNA is TGTGCCAGCAGCTTAGCGCAGGGGGCAACTGATACGCAGTATTTT.

The J gene is TRBJ2-3, the V gene TRBV9; D is unresolved. CDR1 is SGDLS and CDR2 is YYNGEE in the germline V gene. Trimming removed 1 base from V and 5 bases from J, with 2 bases in between. This CDR3 comprises 11 residues. The CDR3 region is CASSVRDTQYF. The CDR3 nucleotides read TGTGCCAGCAGCGTACGAGATACGCAGTATTTT.

This clone was seen a handful of times. The chain joins TRBV4-1 to TRBJ2-7; D not certain. This CDR3 has 15 amino acids. In germline, CDR1 is MGHRA, CDR2 YSYEKL. Trimming pared 1 base from V and 2 bases from J, leaving 12 bases between. Here the CDR3 reads CASSQGHSSAYEQYV. CDR3 coding DNA: TGCGCCAGCAGCCAAGGGCACTCCTCCGCCTACGAGCAGTACGTC.

The rearrangement joins TRBV6-5 to TRBJ2-1; D is ambiguous. Germline CDR1 and CDR2: MNHEY and SVGAGI. The ends were cut back, 8 bases at V and 8 bases at J, with 13 bases in the middle. This CDR3 is built from 12 residues. CDR3 sequence reads: CASRRHPYEQFF. For the CDR3, the DNA is TGTGCCAGCCGGAGACACCCGTATGAGCAGTTCTTC.

The chain uses TRBV5-8 and TRBJ2-3, with 9 bases matching TRBD1. V was pared by 6 bases and J by 2 bases, with 7 bases of the junction left unmatched. This CDR3 region has 15 residues. The germline V gene has CDR1 SGHTS and CDR2 YDEGEE. CDR3 sequence (DNA): TGTGCCAGCACCCAATGGGACAGGGCCACAGATACGCAGTATTTT. It specifies CASTQWDRATDTQYF. Variable domain in full (rest from reference TRBV5-8 and TRBJ2-3): EAGVTQSPTHLIKTRGQQATLRCSPISGHTSVYWYQQALGLGLQFLLWYDEGEERNRGNFPPRFSGRQFPNYSSELNVNALELEDSALYLCASTQWDRATDTQYFGPGTRLTVL.

The V and J genes are TRBV27 and TRBJ2-3; 8 nucleotides agree with TRBD1. CDR1 is MNHEY, CDR2 SMNVEV, per germline (reference sequence). The J segment lost 1 base and the V segment lost 5 bases, leaving 2 bases of the junction unmatched. The CDR3 covers 14 residues. CDR3: CASSATGGTDTQYF. CDR3 in DNA: TGTGCCAGCAGTGCGACAGGGGGCACAGATACGCAGTATTTT.